This is a list of T cell receptor beta chains from one sample in a study of T cell changes during pregnancy in multiple sclerosis. The repertoire was sequenced with immunoSEQ multiplex PCR; TCRdb's copy has only in-frame clones and lacks some. The repertoire has about 67,000 clones, 80% to 90% of them found once; the top ten carry 2% to 3%. This specimen consisted of peripheral blood, obtained in the first trimester of pregnancy. These receptors were taken from a female donor with multiple sclerosis, enrolled in a pregnancy study. Both conserved end residues are part of each CDR3. A D gene is named only where the DNA matches it firmly. Clone size is stated in some rows and not others, as once, few, many or a class when expanded.

D: .; V: TRBV6-5; J: TRBJ2-3; size: .; DNA: TGTGCCAGCAGTTCCCTGTGGGGGGCAGATACGCAGTATTTT; CDR3: CASSSLWGADTQYF
D: .; V: TRBV29-1; J: TRBJ1-1; size: .; DNA: TGCAGCGTTGACCAGGGCCGAGGTATGAACACTGAAGCTTTCTTT; CDR3: CSVDQGRGMNTEAFF
D: .; V: TRBV6-5; J: TRBJ1-3; size: .; DNA: TGTGCCAGCAGTTATTCCGGGGACTCTGGAAACACCATATATTTT; CDR3: CASSYSGDSGNTIYF
D: .; V: TRBV7-2; J: TRBJ1-2; size: .; DNA: TGTGCCAGCAGCTTGATGGAGGGCTACACCTTC; CDR3: CASSLMEGYTF
D: .; V: TRBV9; J: TRBJ2-2; size: .; DNA: TGTGCCAGCAGCTTCCGAACCCGGGGGGCGGGCGGGGAGCTGTTTTTT; CDR3: CASSFRTRGAGGELFF
D: TRBD1; V: TRBV11-2; J: TRBJ1-2; size: .; DNA: TGTGCCAGCAGCTTAAATGACAGGGACTATGGCTACACCTTC; CDR3: CASSLNDRDYGYTF
D: TRBD1; V: TRBV5-1; J: TRBJ2-5; size: .; DNA: TGCGCCAGCAGGGGGACAGGGATGGGTTCGGAGACCCAGTACTTC; CDR3: CASRGTGMGSETQYF
D: .; V: TRBV28; J: TRBJ2-3; size: .; DNA: TGTGCCAGCAGTTTGGGGCAGGGGATTTTCACTTTT; CDR3: CASSLGQGIFTF
D: TRBD1; V: TRBV5-6; J: TRBJ1-2; size: .; DNA: TGTGCCAGCAGCTTGGGGACAGGGGGCTATGGCTACACCTTC; CDR3: CASSLGTGGYGYTF
D: TRBD1; V: TRBV7-8; J: TRBJ2-7; size: .; DNA: TGTGCCAGCAGCTTAGCGGGCAGGGGGCTATACGAGCAGTACTTC; CDR3: CASSLAGRGLYEQYF
D: .; V: TRBV7-9; J: TRBJ1-6; size: .; DNA: TGTGCCAGCAGCCCCTGGGGGGAAAATTCACCCCTCCACTTT; CDR3: CASSPWGENSPLHF
D: TRBD2; V: TRBV6-1; J: TRBJ2-5; size: .; DNA: TGTGCCAGCAGAATAGCGGGAGGGGAGACCCAGTACTTC; CDR3: CASRIAGGETQYF
D: .; V: TRBV7-3; J: TRBJ2-5; size: once; DNA: TGTGCCAGCAGCTGGGGGAGGCCCCCCGGGGAGACCCAGTACTTC; CDR3: CASSWGRPPGETQYF
D: TRBD2; V: TRBV5-5; J: TRBJ2-1; size: .; DNA: TGTGCCAGCAGCGGAGGACTAGCAGCTACCTACAATGAGCAGTTCTTC; CDR3: CASSGGLAATYNEQFF
D: .; V: TRBV30; J: TRBJ1-5; size: .; DNA: TGTGCCTGGAGTGTACATACCTATCAGCCCCAGCATTTT; CDR3: CAWSVHTYQPQHF
D: .; V: TRBV6-1; J: TRBJ2-1; size: .; DNA: TGTGCCAGCAGTGAACTAGCCTTCTACAATGAGCAGTTCTTC; CDR3: CASSELAFYNEQFF
D: .; V: TRBV6-5; J: TRBJ1-1; size: .; DNA: TGTGCCAGCAGTTCCTTTTCCGACAGGAACACTGAAGCTTTCTTT; CDR3: CASSSFSDRNTEAFF
D: TRBD1; V: TRBV19; J: TRBJ1-1; size: .; DNA: TGTGCCGGCAGGGACAGGGGGCTTCTTGAAGCTTTCTTT; CDR3: CAGRDRGLLEAFF
D: TRBD2; V: TRBV2; J: TRBJ2-5; size: .; DNA: TGTGCCAGCAGGGGAGCGGGAGTGGAGACCCAGTACTTC; CDR3: CASRGAGVETQYF
D: .; V: TRBV11-2; J: TRBJ2-2; size: once; DNA: TGTGCCAGCAGCTCAAGACTAGACACCGGGGAGCTGTTTTTT; CDR3: CASSSRLDTGELFF
D: .; V: TRBV5-5; J: TRBJ1-2; size: once; DNA: TGTGCCAGCAGCTTGGCCTACAGGGAAAACTATGGCTACACCTTC; CDR3: CASSLAYRENYGYTF
D: .; V: TRBV5-1; J: TRBJ1-2; size: .; DNA: TGCGCCAGCAGCTTGGGCCAGACGGGGATTAACTATGGCTACACCTTC; CDR3: CASSLGQTGINYGYTF
D: TRBD1; V: TRBV10-2; J: TRBJ1-1; size: few; DNA: TGCGCCAGCCTTCGCGCAGACAGGGGGAACACTGAAGCTTTCTTT; CDR3: CASLRADRGNTEAFF
D: TRBD1; V: TRBV25-1; J: TRBJ2-7; size: .; DNA: TGTGCCAGCAGTGAAAGTGTGGGAACCGGGACAGGGGGCTACGAGCAGTACTTC; CDR3: CASSESVGTGTGGYEQYF
D: TRBD1; V: TRBV6-1; J: TRBJ2-7; size: few; DNA: TGTGCCAGCATCATTAACAGGGGGAACGAGCAGTACTTC; CDR3: CASIINRGNEQYF
D: TRBD2; V: TRBV6-4; J: TRBJ2-1; size: once; DNA: TGTGCCAGCAGTGATCTAGCGGGTAGCTCCTACAATGAGCAGTTCTTC; CDR3: CASSDLAGSSYNEQFF
D: TRBD2; V: TRBV9; J: TRBJ2-1; size: .; DNA: TGTGCCAGCAGCCCACTAGCGGGAGGGCTGTATGAGCAGTTCTTC; CDR3: CASSPLAGGLYEQFF
D: .; V: TRBV6-1; J: TRBJ2-3; size: .; DNA: TGTGCCAGCAGTGAACTAGCTTTTGAGATCCCAGATACGCAGTATTTT; CDR3: CASSELAFEIPDTQYF
D: .; V: TRBV25-1; J: TRBJ2-4; size: .; DNA: TGTGCCAGCAGTGAACTAGCGGCCAAAAACATTCAGTACTTC; CDR3: CASSELAAKNIQYF
D: .; V: TRBV5-4; J: TRBJ2-1; size: .; DNA: TGTGCCAGCAGCTTTATGAGTTTCTCCTACAATGAGCAGTTCTTC; CDR3: CASSFMSFSYNEQFF
D: .; V: TRBV6-5; J: TRBJ2-7; size: once; DNA: TGTGCCAGCAGTTACTCGAAAGGACAGAGCGAGCAGTACTTC; CDR3: CASSYSKGQSEQYF
D: .; V: TRBV10-2; J: TRBJ2-7; size: .; DNA: TGCGCCAGCAGTCTAGCTAGCACTGCCTACGAGCAGTACTTC; CDR3: CASSLASTAYEQYF
D: TRBD1; V: TRBV7-8; J: TRBJ1-6; size: .; DNA: TGTGCCAGCAGCTCCACAGGGGGTTTTTCACCCCTCCACTTT; CDR3: CASSSTGGFSPLHF
D: TRBD1; V: TRBV5-1; J: TRBJ2-1; size: .; DNA: TGCGCCAGCAGCTTGGCCGGCGGGACAGGGGATTTTCATTACAATGAGCAGTTCTTC; CDR3: CASSLAGGTGDFHYNEQFF
D: .; V: TRBV9; J: TRBJ2-7; size: once; DNA: TGTGCCAGCAGCGTAGGACAGGCCAACGAGCAGTACTTC; CDR3: CASSVGQANEQYF